Shown below are 25 T cell receptor beta chains from a single sample sequenced in a study of T cells expressing NK-cell markers. TCRdb reprocessed the 5' RACE reads; each CDR3 protein has one entry and no DNA is given. The sample table includes over 200,000 distinct CDR3 sequences. Sequencing was carried out using blood T cells: a sorted CD56 or NKG2C T cell subset, CD4+ or CD8+ T cells, or bulk PBMC T cells (not recorded which). All receptors derive from a man in his late teens or twenties in good health.

The gene calls are TRBV12-3 or TRBV12-4 and TRBJ2-1; the D call from TCRdb, TRBD1, cannot be confirmed without DNA. CDR3 length: 15 amino acids. The CDR3 sequence: CASSRSGKGYNEQFF.

The chain's CDR3 is CASSQDGGYGYTF. The chain has TRBV3-1 and TRBJ1-2. In germline, CDR1 is LGHDT, CDR2 YNNKEL (reference sequence). This CDR3 has 13 residues. Full variable domain (rest looked up from reference TRBV3-1 and TRBJ1-2): DTAVSQTPKYLVTQMGNDKSIKCEQNLGHDTMYWYKQDSKKFLKIMFSYNNKELIINETVPNRFSPKSPDKAHLNLHINSLELGDSAVYFCASSQDGGYGYTFGSGTRLTVV.

J is TRBJ2-1 and V is TRBV4-2; TCRdb reports TRBD2, a call that lacks DNA to check it against. The CDR3 loop spans 17 amino acids. Germline V lookup: CDR1 LGHNA, CDR2 YNFKEQ. CDR3 sequence: CASSQTLGLAGGVEQFF.

The rearrangement uses TRBV4-3 and TRBJ2-7; TCRdb indicates TRBD2, and absent DNA this call remains unverified. CDR1 and CDR2 (germline): LGHNA, YSLEER. The CDR3 totals 17 residues. The CDR3: CASSHRLAGAQILEQYF.

The CDR3 here is CASSHGGPSYEQYF. The chain links TRBV3-1 to TRBJ2-7; TCRdb indicates TRBD1, and absent DNA this call remains unverified. This CDR3 spans 14 amino acids. From germline, CDR1 is LGHDT and CDR2 YNNKEL (reference sequence).

The chain combines TRBV3-1 with TRBJ1-4; the TCRdb D gene call, TRBD1, has no DNA to confirm it. CDR3 length equals 15 residues. CDR1 is LGHDT, CDR2 YNNKEL, per germline (reference sequence). Here the CDR3 reads CASSQVLLGGEKLFF.

The chain is built from TRBV11-3 and TRBJ1-1; with no DNA, the TCRdb D assignment of TRBD1 cannot be verified. CDR1 SGHNT and CDR2 YENEEA come from the germline V gene. CDR3 length: 15 amino acids. CDR3 loop: CASSLWATVNTEAFF.

V and J are TRBV25-1 and TRBJ1-2; the TCRdb D gene call, TRBD1, has no DNA to confirm it. Germline CDR1 reads MGHDK; CDR2 reads SYGVNS. This CDR3 is built from 13 residues. CDR3 residues: CASSHKRGYGYTF.

V usage is TRBV24-1 and J usage is TRBJ2-4; lacking DNA, the TRBD1 call made by TCRdb goes unchecked. The germline CDR1 and CDR2 sequences are KGHDR and SFDVKD. This CDR3 spans 16 amino acids. The CDR3 sequence: CATSDGGDRGKNIQYF.

This chain joins TRBV29-1 and TRBJ1-1. The germline V gene has CDR1 SQVTM and CDR2 ANQGSEA. The CDR3 is 13 amino acids. The CDR3 spells CSVATQTNTEAFF.

The J gene is TRBJ2-2, the V gene TRBV20-1; checking the TCRdb D call of TRBD2 is not possible without DNA. The length of the CDR3 is 17 residues. Germline V gene data show CDR1 as DFQATT and CDR2 as SNEGSKA (reference sequence). The CDR3 protein is CSARRPRDYANTGELFF.

The J gene is TRBJ2-3, the V gene TRBV11-2; TCRdb's D call, TRBD1, is unchecked because there is no DNA. The CDR3 totals 17 residues. CDR1 is SGHAT, CDR2 FQNNGV, per germline. The chain's CDR3 is CASSLLLDRGDRDTQYF.

The chain uses TRBV10-3 and TRBJ2-1; the TCRdb call, TRBD2, lacks DNA for checking. The V gene's germline CDR1 is ENHRY and CDR2 SYGVKD. CDR3 size: 13 residues. The CDR3 sequence is CAISELAYNEQFF.

The chain carries TRBV13 and TRBJ2-7; TCRdb selects TRBD1, and the lack of DNA leaves this call unchecked. CDR1 and CDR2 from the germline V gene are PRHDT and FYEKMQ (reference sequence). The CDR3 loop spans 15 amino acids. CDR3 amino acids: CASSMWDSRSYEQYF.

This sequence joins TRBV12-3 or TRBV12-4 and TRBJ1-4. This CDR3 comprises 14 residues. This chain's CDR3 is CASSLRAQEEKLFF.

The chain is built from TRBV19 and TRBJ2-2; the D gene TCRdb calls, TRBD2, cannot be checked with no DNA. The CDR3 contains 14 residues. Germline V lookup: CDR1 LNHDA, CDR2 SQIVND (reference sequence). This CDR3 reads CASSGVPNTGELFF. The full variable domain, rest sourced from reference TRBV19 and TRBJ2-2, is DGGITQSPKYLFRKEGQNVTLSCEQNLNHDAMYWYRQDPGQGLRLIYYSQIVNDFQKGDIAEGYSVSREKKESFPLTVTSAQKNPTAFYLCASSGVPNTGELFFGEGSRLTVL.

The chain is built from TRBV12-3 or TRBV12-4 and TRBJ2-3; TCRdb's D gene call, TRBD2, goes unchecked for lack of DNA. CDR3 length equals 14 residues. The CDR3 sequence: CASRGAGEVDTQYF.

The CDR3 sequence is CASSQATENSPLHF. The chain uses TRBV4-2 and TRBJ1-6; the TCRdb call, TRBD1, lacks DNA for checking. The CDR3 loop spans 14 amino acids. Germline values: CDR1 LGHNA, CDR2 YNFKEQ.

This rearrangement joins TRBV7-2 to TRBJ2-1; TCRdb designates TRBD2, a call that cannot be tested without DNA. Germline V gives CDR1 SGHTA, CDR2 FQGNSA. There are 17 residues in the CDR3. CDR3 sequence: CASSLVAGGPSYNEQFF.

The chain couples TRBV5-5 to TRBJ1-1. Germline V gene sequence: CDR1 SGHKS, CDR2 YYEKEE (reference sequence). The CDR3 is made up of 14 amino acids. The CDR3: CASSWRVGNTEAFF.

The chain employs TRBV6-2 or TRBV6-3 and TRBJ1-2. This CDR3 spans 15 amino acids. Per germline, CDR1 MNHEY and CDR2 SVGEGT. The CDR3 loop reads CASSPHRTEYYGYTF.

The V gene is TRBV10-3, the J gene TRBJ2-3; checking the TCRdb D call of TRBD1 is not possible without DNA. The CDR3 spans 14 residues. From germline, CDR1 is ENHRY and CDR2 SYGVKD. CDR3 sequence reads: CAISRPEITDTQYF.

The V and J genes are TRBV20-1 and TRBJ2-5; checking the TCRdb D call of TRBD1 is not possible without DNA. This CDR3 is 12 amino acids long. Germline assignment: CDR1 DFQATT and CDR2 SNEGSKA (reference sequence). The CDR3 reads CSGKQGYETQYF.

This rearrangement joins TRBV4-3 to TRBJ2-2; TCRdb calls TRBD2, which cannot be checked without DNA. The CDR3 is 17 amino acids. Germline CDR1 LGHNA, CDR2 YSLEER. The CDR3 sequence: CASSQGWRASNTGELFF.

The gene calls are TRBV29-1 and TRBJ2-1; TCRdb's assignment of TRBD2 cannot be checked, as there is no DNA. This CDR3 is built from 15 residues. Germline values: CDR1 SQVTM, CDR2 ANQGSEA. CDR3 loop: CSVSPPEGAGNEQFF.